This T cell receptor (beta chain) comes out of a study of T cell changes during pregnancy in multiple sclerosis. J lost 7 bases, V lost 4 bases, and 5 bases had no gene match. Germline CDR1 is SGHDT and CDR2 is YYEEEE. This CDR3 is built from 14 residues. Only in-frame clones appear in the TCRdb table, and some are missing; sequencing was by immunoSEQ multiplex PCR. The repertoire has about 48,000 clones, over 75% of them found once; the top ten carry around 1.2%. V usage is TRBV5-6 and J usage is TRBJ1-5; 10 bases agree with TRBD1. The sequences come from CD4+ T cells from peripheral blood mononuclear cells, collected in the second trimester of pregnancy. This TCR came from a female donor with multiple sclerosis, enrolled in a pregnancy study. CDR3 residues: CASSKGQGRQPQHF. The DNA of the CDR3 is TGTGCCAGCAGCAAGGGACAGGGGCGACAGCCCCAGCATTTT.